This TCR beta chain was observed in a study of T-cell reconstitution after alpha-beta-depleted transplantation in children. Ten or more counts support this clonotype. Unique molecular identifiers were incorporated when the TCRbeta library was constructed. TCRdb fed the PCR reads into MiXCR, producing one record per CDR3 protein. This table has approximately 510,000 distinct CDR3 sequences, around 18% appearing once. The CDR3 is 12 residues long. Between the trimmed V and J ends, which lost 2 bases and 7 bases, there was a span of 8 bases. This rearrangement joins TRBV12-3 or TRBV12-4 to TRBJ1-2; tentatively, D is TRBD1 (5 bases). The TCR sequence derives from a human donor who donated a stem cell graft to a child with acute lymphoblastic leukemia. The sample was PBMCs from the stem cell graft donor, taken from the stem cell graft. CDR3 in DNA: TGTGCCAGCAGTTTATGGGGGTCTGGCTACACCTTC. Encoded protein: CASSLWGSGYTF.